Listed here is a single T cell receptor beta chain. The antigen is unknown. Primed by a sample-barcoded 5' primer and a J-beta primer mix, a second PCR proceeded for roughly 6 to 12 cycles. TCRdb re-analysed the 5' RACE reads in MiXCR, keeping a single row per CDR3 protein. The sample comprises roughly 1.6 million distinct CDR3 sequences, roughly 32% of which are singletons, and around 11% rests with the top ten. The data were obtained in a study of blood T cells in healthy people across ages. This CDR3 contains 17 residues. Germline loops: CDR1 LGHNA, CDR2 YNFKEQ. V lost 2 bases and J lost 7; bases outside the gene matches: 11. Study observations and caveats: Measured against age, TCR beta diversity per million T cells decreased in a roughly linear manner.

The specimen was blood. The sequence derives from a woman aged 30 to 39 in good health. V and J are TRBV4-2 and TRBJ1-3; 10 bases match TRBD1. In DNA form, the CDR3 reads TGTGCCAGCAGCCAAAGATCCGGACAGGGGGGAAAGAACACCATATATTTT. It specifies CASSQRSGQGGKNTIYF.